These T cell receptor beta chains were read from a single sample in a study of cytomegalovirus exposure and HLA in healthy donors. The assay was immunoSEQ multiplex PCR, and TCRdb's table has in-frame clones only and misses some. The sample has 100,000 to 150,000 clones, less than 80% seen once. Sequenced: PBMCs. The receptors derive from a man younger than 45 in good health and CMV-seronegative. CDR3s include the opening cysteine and the closing phenylalanine or tryptophan. The order of the fields is V gene, J gene, CDR3 protein.

v_gene: TRBV2; j_gene: TRBJ2-7; CDR3aa: CASTLIMKGDYEQYF
v_gene: TRBV30; j_gene: TRBJ2-7; CDR3aa: CAWGGTGQYF
v_gene: TRBV28; j_gene: TRBJ2-5; CDR3aa: CASSLGTGEQYF
v_gene: TRBV10-3; j_gene: TRBJ2-5; CDR3aa: CAISTDRVETQYF
v_gene: TRBV6-5; j_gene: TRBJ1-1; CDR3aa: CASRQLNTEAFF
v_gene: TRBV4-1; j_gene: TRBJ2-3; CDR3aa: CASSQVPLGGDTQYF
v_gene: TRBV30; j_gene: TRBJ1-2; CDR3aa: CAWRRAGGPSYGYTF
v_gene: TRBV6-5; j_gene: TRBJ2-3; CDR3aa: CASSYRGGAGTDTQYF
v_gene: TRBV7-8; j_gene: TRBJ1-2; CDR3aa: CASSPPGAVLYGYTF
v_gene: TRBV5-1; j_gene: TRBJ2-1; CDR3aa: CASSEESMYNEQFF
v_gene: TRBV7-2; j_gene: TRBJ2-7; CDR3aa: CASSQGLPTYEQYF
v_gene: TRBV2; j_gene: TRBJ2-3; CDR3aa: CASSEGDSVTDTQYF
v_gene: TRBV28; j_gene: TRBJ1-1; CDR3aa: CASSLTGVAEAFF
v_gene: TRBV7-8; j_gene: TRBJ2-7; CDR3aa: CASSPRRGGLYEQYF
v_gene: TRBV7-9; j_gene: TRBJ1-1; CDR3aa: CASSSKGSAVNTEAFF
v_gene: TRBV28; j_gene: TRBJ1-2; CDR3aa: CASSLPGGQGLYGYTF
v_gene: TRBV30; j_gene: TRBJ1-1; CDR3aa: CAWSQPPTGVGNTEAFF
v_gene: TRBV11-2; j_gene: TRBJ2-5; CDR3aa: CASSLGAQIETQYF
v_gene: TRBV28; j_gene: TRBJ2-7; CDR3aa: CASSFEGIYEQYF
v_gene: TRBV20-1; j_gene: TRBJ1-4; CDR3aa: CSTGGREKLFF
v_gene: TRBV11-2; j_gene: TRBJ2-3; CDR3aa: CASSRTTSADTQYF
v_gene: TRBV27; j_gene: TRBJ2-4; CDR3aa: CASSRVPQLGGYIQYF
v_gene: TRBV7-9; j_gene: TRBJ1-1; CDR3aa: CSSSLGGTGVFF
v_gene: TRBV2; j_gene: TRBJ2-2; CDR3aa: CASSVDITGELFF
v_gene: TRBV9; j_gene: TRBJ2-2; CDR3aa: CASSVDTVRAGELFF
v_gene: TRBV9; j_gene: TRBJ2-7; CDR3aa: CASSVVYKSEQYF
v_gene: TRBV25-1; j_gene: TRBJ2-5; CDR3aa: CASSGYGGETQYF
v_gene: TRBV4-2; j_gene: TRBJ1-1; CDR3aa: CASTERRDTEAFF
v_gene: TRBV5-5; j_gene: TRBJ2-7; CDR3aa: CASSLVAGPLYEQYF
v_gene: TRBV4-3; j_gene: TRBJ1-5; CDR3aa: CASSQEVVRRWGNQPQHF
v_gene: TRBV9; j_gene: TRBJ1-2; CDR3aa: CASSSRGSNYGYTF
v_gene: TRBV6-5; j_gene: TRBJ1-5; CDR3aa: CASSYGRGRQPQHF